The source of this T cell receptor (beta chain) is a study of cytomegalovirus exposure and HLA in healthy donors. Study-wide results and caveats: Based on reports, TCR beta sequences accurately predicted HLA-A and HLA-B alleles for most subjects. TRBV6-2, TRBV6-3 and some other V segments were excluded as indistinguishable.

Points on this clone: Its antigen is not identified.

The CDR3 length is 16 residues. Germline V gives CDR1 SGHRS, CDR2 YFSETQ. Trimming removed 0 bases at V and 1 base at J, with 13 bases between. This PCR relied on a set of 60 Vbeta primers and 13 Jbeta primers. The protocol was immunoSEQ multiplex PCR, while the TCRdb copy is restricted to in-frame clones and leaves out a portion. The profile covers about 230,000 clones, with approximately 85% appearing a single time and about 0.22% taken by the ten largest. The sequenced sample was PBMCs. The chain recombines TRBV5-1 with TRBJ1-1; a weak D match, TRBD1 (5 bases). The clonotype was recovered from a girl aged 2-10 years in good health and CMV-seronegative. DNA for the CDR3: TGCGCCAGCAGCTTGGCACCACGGGGGGGGAACACTGAAGCTTTCTTT. This encodes CASSLAPRGGNTEAFF.